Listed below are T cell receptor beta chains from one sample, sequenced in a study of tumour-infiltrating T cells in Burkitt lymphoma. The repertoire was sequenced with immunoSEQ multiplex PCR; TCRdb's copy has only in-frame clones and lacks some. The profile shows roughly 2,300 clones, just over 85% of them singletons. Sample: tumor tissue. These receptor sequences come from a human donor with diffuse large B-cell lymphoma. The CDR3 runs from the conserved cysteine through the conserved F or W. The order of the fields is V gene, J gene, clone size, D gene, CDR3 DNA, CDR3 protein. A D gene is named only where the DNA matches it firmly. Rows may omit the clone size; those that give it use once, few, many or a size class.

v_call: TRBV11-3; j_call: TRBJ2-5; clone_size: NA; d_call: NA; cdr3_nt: TGTGCCAGCAGCCCCTCGGGGGTGGTGGAGACCCAGTACTTC; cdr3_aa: CASSPSGVVETQYF
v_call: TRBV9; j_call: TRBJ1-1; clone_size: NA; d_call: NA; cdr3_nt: TGTGCCAGCAGCGTAGAGCCGGGAGGAGCCTTGAACACTGAAGCTTTCTTT; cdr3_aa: CASSVEPGGALNTEAFF
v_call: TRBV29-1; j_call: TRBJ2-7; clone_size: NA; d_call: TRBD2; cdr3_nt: TGCAGCGCCTTTGGGGGGGTCAGCTCCTACGAGCAGTACTTC; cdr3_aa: CSAFGGVSSYEQYF
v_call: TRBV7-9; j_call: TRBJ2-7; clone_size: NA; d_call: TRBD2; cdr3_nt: TGTGCCAGCAAAGTCGAAGCGGGAGGGCCCTACGAGCAGTACTTC; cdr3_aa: CASKVEAGGPYEQYF
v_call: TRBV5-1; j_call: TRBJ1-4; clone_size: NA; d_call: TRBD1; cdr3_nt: TGCGTCAGCAGGAAGGCCGGGACAGGGTTGGAAAAACTGTTTTTT; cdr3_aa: CVSRKAGTGLEKLFF
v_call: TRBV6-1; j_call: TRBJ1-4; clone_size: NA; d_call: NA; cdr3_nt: TGTGCCAGCCACCCCGGGACGACTAATGAAAAACTGTTTTTT; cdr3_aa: CASHPGTTNEKLFF
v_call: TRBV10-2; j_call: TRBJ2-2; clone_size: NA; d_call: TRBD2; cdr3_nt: TGCGCCAGCAGGACTAGCGGGGTCACCGGGGAGCTGTTTTTT; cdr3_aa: CASRTSGVTGELFF
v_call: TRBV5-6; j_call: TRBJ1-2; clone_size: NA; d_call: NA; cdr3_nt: TGTGCCAGCAGCTCCGGGACGGCAAGCTATGGCTACACCTTC; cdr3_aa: CASSSGTASYGYTF
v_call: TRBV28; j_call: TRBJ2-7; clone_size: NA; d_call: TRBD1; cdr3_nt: TGTGCCAGCAGTTTTTTACAGGGGGTGTACGAGCAGTACTTC; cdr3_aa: CASSFLQGVYEQYF
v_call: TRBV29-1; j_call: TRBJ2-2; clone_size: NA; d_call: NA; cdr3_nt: TGCAGCGTTGGGGGGACCGGGACCGGGGAGCTGTTTTTT; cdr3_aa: CSVGGTGTGELFF
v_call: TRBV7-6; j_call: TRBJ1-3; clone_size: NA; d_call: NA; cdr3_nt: TGTGCCAGCAGCTTAGACACTAACTCTGGAAACACCATATATTTT; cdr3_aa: CASSLDTNSGNTIYF
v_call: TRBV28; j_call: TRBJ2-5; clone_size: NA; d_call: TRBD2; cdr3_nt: TGTGCCAGCAGTTTATGGGGACTAGCGGGGGGCACTCAAGAGACCCAGTACTTC; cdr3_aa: CASSLWGLAGGTQETQYF
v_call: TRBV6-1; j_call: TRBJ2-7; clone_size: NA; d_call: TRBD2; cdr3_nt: TGTGCCAGCAGTGAAGGGACTAGCGGGACCTACGAGCAGTACTTC; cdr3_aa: CASSEGTSGTYEQYF
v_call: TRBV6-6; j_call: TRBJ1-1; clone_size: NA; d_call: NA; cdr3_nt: TGTGCCAGCAGACCCAGGGACGCCAGTGAAGCTTTCTTT; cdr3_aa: CASRPRDASEAFF
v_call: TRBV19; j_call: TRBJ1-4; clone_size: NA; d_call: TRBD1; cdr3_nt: TGTGCCAGTAGCCCGGGACAGGGGTGGAAAGAAAAACTGTTTTTT; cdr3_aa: CASSPGQGWKEKLFF
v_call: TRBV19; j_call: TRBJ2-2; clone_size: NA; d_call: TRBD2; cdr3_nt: TGTGCCAGTAAGGGCCTCATGGAGCGGGAGTACACCGGGGAGCTGTTTTTT; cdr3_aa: CASKGLMEREYTGELFF
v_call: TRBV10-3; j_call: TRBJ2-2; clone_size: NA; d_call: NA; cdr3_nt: TGTGCCATCATGACCGGGTCCGGGGAGCTGTTTTTT; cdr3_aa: CAIMTGSGELFF
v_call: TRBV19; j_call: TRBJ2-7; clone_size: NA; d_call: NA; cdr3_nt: TGTGCCAGTAGCCTCAGCCTTTCCTACCACGAGCAGTACTTC; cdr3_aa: CASSLSLSYHEQYF
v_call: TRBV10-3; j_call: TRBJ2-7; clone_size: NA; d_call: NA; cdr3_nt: TGTGCCATCAGTGAGGCGAACCGGGACCAGAGCTACGAGCAGTACTTC; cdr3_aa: CAISEANRDQSYEQYF
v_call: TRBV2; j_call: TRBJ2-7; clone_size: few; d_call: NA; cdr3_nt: TGTGCCAGCAGTGAAGCGCAGGCCTACGAGCAGTACTTC; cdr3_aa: CASSEAQAYEQYF
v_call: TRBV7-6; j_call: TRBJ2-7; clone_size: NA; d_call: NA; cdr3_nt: TGTGCCAGCAGCTCACAGGGGGGGGTGCAGTACTTC; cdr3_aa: CASSSQGGVQYF
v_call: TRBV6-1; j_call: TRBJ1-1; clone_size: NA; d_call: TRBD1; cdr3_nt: TGTGCCAGCATTTTCACAGGGGAGGTTGGAGCTTTCTTT; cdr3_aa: CASIFTGEVGAFF
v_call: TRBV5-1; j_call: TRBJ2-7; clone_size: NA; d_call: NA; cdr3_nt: TGCGCCAGCAGTTCTAGAATTGACGAGCAGTACTTC; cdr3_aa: CASSSRIDEQYF
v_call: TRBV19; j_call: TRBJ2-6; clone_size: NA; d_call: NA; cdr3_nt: TGTGCCAGTAGCCTAGGGGACTCTGGGGCCAACGTCCTGACTTTC; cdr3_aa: CASSLGDSGANVLTF
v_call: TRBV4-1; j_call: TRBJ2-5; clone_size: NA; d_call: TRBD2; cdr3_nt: TGCGCCAGCAGCCAAGACCCCGGTACTAGCGGAATAAAAGGCGCAGAGACCCAGTACTTC; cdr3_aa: CASSQDPGTSGIKGAETQYF
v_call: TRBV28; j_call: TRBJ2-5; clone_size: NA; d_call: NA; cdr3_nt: TGTGCCAGCAGGGCGGCCCAAGAGACCCAGTACTTC; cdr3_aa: CASRAAQETQYF
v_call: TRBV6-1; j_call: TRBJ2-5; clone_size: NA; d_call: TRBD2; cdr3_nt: TGTGCCAGCAGTGAATTTAGCGGGAGTATAGAGACCCAGTACTTC; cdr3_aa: CASSEFSGSIETQYF
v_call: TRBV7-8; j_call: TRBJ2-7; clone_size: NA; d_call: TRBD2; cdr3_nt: TGTGCCAGCAGCTCCCTAATAGCGGGAGAGTCCTACGAGCAGTACTTC; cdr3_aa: CASSSLIAGESYEQYF
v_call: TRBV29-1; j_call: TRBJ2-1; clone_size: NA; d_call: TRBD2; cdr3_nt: TGCAGCGTTATGGGACTAGCGGGCCTAAATGAGCAGTTCTTC; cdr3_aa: CSVMGLAGLNEQFF
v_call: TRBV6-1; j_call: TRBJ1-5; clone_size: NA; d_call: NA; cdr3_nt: TGTGCCAGCAGTGCCCCCTTGGGGGAGGGCAATCAGCCCCAGCATTTT; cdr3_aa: CASSAPLGEGNQPQHF
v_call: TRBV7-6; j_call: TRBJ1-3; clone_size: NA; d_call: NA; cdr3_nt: TGTGCCAGCAGCTCGGCAGGGAGCTCTGGAAACACCATATATTTT; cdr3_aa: CASSSAGSSGNTIYF
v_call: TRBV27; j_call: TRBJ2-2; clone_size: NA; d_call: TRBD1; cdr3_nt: TGTGCCAGCAGTGCGGGACAGGGGACCACCGGGGAGCTGTTTTTT; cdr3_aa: CASSAGQGTTGELFF
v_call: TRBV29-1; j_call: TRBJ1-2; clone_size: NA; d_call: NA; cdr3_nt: TGCAGCGTCCCCTGGGGTGGCGCCTACACCTTC; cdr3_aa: CSVPWGGAYTF
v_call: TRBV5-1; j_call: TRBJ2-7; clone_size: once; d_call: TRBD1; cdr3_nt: TGCGCCAGCAGCACCGGCCCTTTCCGGGACAGCTACGAGCAGTACTTC; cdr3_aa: CASSTGPFRDSYEQYF
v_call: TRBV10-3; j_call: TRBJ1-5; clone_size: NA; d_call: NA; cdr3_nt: TGTGCCATCAGTGAGTCAGGTAATCAGCCCCAGCATTTT; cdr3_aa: CAISESGNQPQHF
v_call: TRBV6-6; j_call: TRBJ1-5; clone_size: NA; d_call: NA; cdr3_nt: TGTGCCAGCAGTTACTCGGGGAGCAATCAGCCCCAGCATTTT; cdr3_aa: CASSYSGSNQPQHF
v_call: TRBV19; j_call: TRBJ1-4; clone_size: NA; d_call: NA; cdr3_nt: TGTGCCAGTAGTTTTTCGACAGGAACTAGTGAAAAACTGTTTTTT; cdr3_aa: CASSFSTGTSEKLFF
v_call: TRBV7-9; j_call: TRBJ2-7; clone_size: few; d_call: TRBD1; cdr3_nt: TGTGCCAGCAGCTCGGTCCGGGACAGAACGTACGAGCAGTACTTC; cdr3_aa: CASSSVRDRTYEQYF